This passage covers 9 T cell receptor beta chains from one sample sequenced in a study of T cell responses to AZD1222 COVID-19 vaccine. TCRdb's table, derived via immunoSEQ multiplex PCR, lists solely in-frame clones and lacks some. Seen here are around 150,000 clones, approximately 90% observed once, and the top ten hold 3.2%. The material was peripheral blood, obtained 28 days after the second AZD1222 dose. All receptors derive from an adult who received the AZD1222 COVID-19 vaccine.

The V and J genes are TRBV20-1 and TRBJ1-3; D gene unclear. The CDR3 covers 11 residues. CDR1 is DFQATT and CDR2 is SNEGSKA in the germline V gene (reference sequence). V was clipped by 5 bases and J by 3 bases, with 5 bases between them. The CDR3 reads CSASNGNTIYF. Written as DNA, the CDR3 is TGCAGTGCTTCAAATGGAAACACCATATATTTT.

This chain uses TRBV6-5 with TRBJ2-5; no clear D gene. Trimming cost V 6 bases and J 7 bases, with 15 bases left between them. Germline V gene lookup returns CDR1 MNHEY and CDR2 SVGAGI. The CDR3 runs to 13 residues. The CDR3, as DNA: TGTGCCAGCAGCCAACCCAGTACTGGGACCCAGTACTTC. This sequence encodes CASSQPSTGTQYF.

J is TRBJ1-2 and V is TRBV30; possible D gene TRBD1, 5 bases. The V and J ends lost 1 base and 3 bases respectively, with 12 bases between them. Germline-derived CDR1 and CDR2 are GTSNPN and SVGIG (reference sequence). This CDR3 spans 14 amino acids. This CDR3 reads CAWSDRDPDYGYTF. In nucleotides, the CDR3 is TGTGCCTGGAGTGACCGGGACCCTGACTATGGCTACACCTTC.

The chain is built from TRBV18 and TRBJ2-2; possibly TRBD1 for D (5 bases). V shed 0 bases and J shed 5 bases, with 16 bases lying between them. The V gene's germline CDR1 is KGHSH and CDR2 LQKENI. CDR3 size: 17 residues. The CDR3 loop reads CASSPPVIRARTGELFF. The CDR3 nucleotides are TGTGCCAGCTCACCACCGGTGATCAGGGCAAGGACCGGGGAGCTGTTTTTT.

This clone was observed a few times. The chain recombines TRBV19 with TRBJ1-1; D gene unclear. Between the trimmed V and J ends, which lost 5 bases and 1 base, there was a span of 5 bases. This CDR3 region has 12 residues. Per the germline V gene, CDR1 is LNHDA and CDR2 is SQIVND (reference sequence). For the CDR3, the DNA is TGTGCCAGTAGTTTGGCGAACACTGAAGCTTTCTTT. Its translation: CASSLANTEAFF. Combining the CDR3 with reference TRBV19 and TRBJ1-1 gives the whole variable domain DGGITQSPKYLFRKEGQNVTLSCEQNLNHDAMYWYRQDPGQGLRLIYYSQIVNDFQKGDIAEGYSVSREKKESFPLTVTSAQKNPTAFYLCASSLANTEAFFGQGTRLTVV.

The chain joins TRBV3-1 (or the pseudogene TRBV3-2) to TRBJ2-2; a possible D gene is TRBD2 (6 bases). Germline assignment: CDR1 LGHDT and CDR2 YNNKEL (reference sequence). Trimming cost V 2 bases and J 1 base, with 23 bases left between them. This CDR3 comprises 20 residues. CDR3 nucleotides: TGTGCCAGCAGCCAAACCCCCTCCAGGGCGGGGCGAAAGAACACCGGGGAGCTGTTTTTT. Translated: CASSQTPSRAGRKNTGELFF.

V gene TRBV7-6 combines with J gene TRBJ1-2; possible D gene TRBD1, 5 bases. Germline V gene lookup returns CDR1 SGHVS and CDR2 FNYEAQ. Trimming shortened V by 10 bases and J by 4 bases, and 13 bases separated the two germline ends. This CDR3 region has 12 residues. CDR3 sequence: CATIDRSYGYTF. The CDR3 DNA is TGTGCCACCATAGACAGAAGCTATGGCTACACCTTC.

This chain joins TRBV18 and TRBJ2-5, with 9 bases matching TRBD1. CDR1 is KGHSH and CDR2 is LQKENI in the germline V gene. This CDR3 comprises 19 residues. J lost 2 bases, V lost 0 bases, and 13 bases had no gene match. The DNA for the CDR3 is TGTGCCAGCTCACCACCTACTTTTCCGGGACAGGGATATCAAGAGACCCAGTACTTC. Translating it yields CASSPPTFPGQGYQETQYF. Supplemented by reference TRBV18 and TRBJ2-5, the full variable domain reads NAGVMQNPRHLVRRRGQEARLRCSPMKGHSHVYWYRQLPEEGLKFMVYLQKENIIDESGMPKERFSAEFPKEGPSILRIQQVVRGDSAAYFCASSPPTFPGQGYQETQYFGPGTRLLVL.

This chain connects TRBV5-1 to TRBJ1-1; a possible D gene is TRBD1 (5 bases). The CDR3 is made up of 14 amino acids. Trimming removed 0 bases from V and 3 bases from J, with 9 bases in between. CDR1 and CDR2 from the germline V gene are SGHRS and YFSETQ. Written as DNA, the CDR3 is TGCGCCAGCAGCTTGGAAGGGGTCGACACTGAAGCTTTCTTT. Translated: CASSLEGVDTEAFF.